The clone carrying this T cell receptor (beta chain) was counted only a few times. This specimen belongs to a study of T cell changes during pregnancy in multiple sclerosis. Clones were sequenced by immunoSEQ multiplex PCR, and TCRdb holds only the in-frame ones, with some missing. The sample contains 85,000 to 120,000 clones, roughly nine tenths of which appear only once. Germline CDR1 LGHNA, CDR2 YSLEER. The V and J ends lost 5 bases and 3 bases respectively, with 10 bases between them. This CDR3 is 13 amino acids long. Material: peripheral blood, obtained before pregnancy. The clonotype was recovered from a female donor with multiple sclerosis, enrolled in a pregnancy study. This chain uses TRBV4-3 with TRBJ1-1; weak D call: TRBD1 (5 bases). CDR3 DNA: TGCGCCAGCAGCAAGGGGTGGGACACTGAAGCTTTCTTT. This translates into CASSKGWDTEAFF.